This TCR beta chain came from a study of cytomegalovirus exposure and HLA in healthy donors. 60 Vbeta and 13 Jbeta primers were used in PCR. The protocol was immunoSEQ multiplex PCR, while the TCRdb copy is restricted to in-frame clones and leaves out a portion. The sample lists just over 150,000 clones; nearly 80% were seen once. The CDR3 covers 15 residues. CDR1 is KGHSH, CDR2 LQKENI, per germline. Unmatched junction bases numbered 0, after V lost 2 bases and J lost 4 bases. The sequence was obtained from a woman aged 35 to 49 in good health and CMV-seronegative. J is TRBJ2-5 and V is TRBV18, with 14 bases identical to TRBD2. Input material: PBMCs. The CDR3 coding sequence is TGTGCCAGCTCACCAGGGACTAGCGGGGGAGAGACCCAGTACTTC. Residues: CASSPGTSGGETQYF.